The rows below give T cell receptor beta chains drawn from one sample of a study of T cells after posttransplantation cyclophosphamide. Profiling relied on immunoSEQ multiplex PCR, and the TCRdb table lists in-frame clones only, not all of them. The repertoire consists of 20,000 to 25,000 clones, none detected only once. The source material was PBMCs. The receptor set was obtained from a woman aged 50 to 65 in good health, CMV-negative, and a related stem cell transplant donor. The CDR3 runs from the conserved cysteine through the conserved F or W. The D gene is left open where the match is weak. Sizes are listed as once, few, many, or a class for an expanded clone.

CDR3 protein: CASSLGVQGRETQYF
CDR3 DNA: TGCGCCAGCAGCTTGGGTGTTCAGGGGCGGGAGACCCAGTACTTC
D gene: .
V gene: TRBV5-1
J gene: TRBJ2-5
clone size: many

CDR3 protein: CASSEPTVQGIYEQYF
CDR3 DNA: TGTGCCAGCAGTGAACCGACAGTCCAGGGTATATACGAGCAGTACTTC
D gene: .
V gene: TRBV25-1
J gene: TRBJ2-7
clone size: many

CDR3 protein: CASSALSSGRDNEQFF
CDR3 DNA: TGTGCCAGCAGTGCCCTGTCTAGCGGGAGGGACAATGAGCAGTTCTTC
D gene: TRBD2
V gene: TRBV6-4
J gene: TRBJ2-1
clone size: many

CDR3 protein: CASSGFVGQGLGNQPQHF
CDR3 DNA: TGTGCCAGCAGTGGATTTGTGGGACAGGGATTAGGAAATCAGCCCCAGCATTTT
D gene: TRBD1
V gene: TRBV6-1
J gene: TRBJ1-5
clone size: many

CDR3 protein: CASSPRKAGFSYNEQFF
CDR3 DNA: TGTGCCAGCAGCCCGCGAAAGGCAGGTTTTTCCTACAATGAGCAGTTCTTC
D gene: .
V gene: TRBV7-8
J gene: TRBJ2-1
clone size: many

CDR3 protein: CASSYSGSGYNEQFF
CDR3 DNA: TGCGCCAGCAGCTATAGCGGGAGTGGGTACAATGAGCAGTTCTTC
D gene: TRBD2
V gene: TRBV5-1
J gene: TRBJ2-1
clone size: many

CDR3 protein: CASSQDRSGGRAYEQYF
CDR3 DNA: TGTGCCAGCAGCCAAGATCGTTCGGGGGGGAGAGCCTACGAGCAGTACTTC
D gene: TRBD2
V gene: TRBV4-2
J gene: TRBJ2-7
clone size: many

CDR3 protein: CASSWTSGGNEQFF
CDR3 DNA: TGTGCCAGCAGTTGGACTAGCGGGGGCAATGAGCAGTTCTTC
D gene: TRBD2
V gene: TRBV27
J gene: TRBJ2-1
clone size: many

CDR3 protein: CASSLGAKEEKLFF
CDR3 DNA: TGTGCCAGCAGCTTAGGGGCGAAAGAAGAAAAACTGTTTTTT
D gene: .
V gene: TRBV5-8
J gene: TRBJ1-4
clone size: many

CDR3 protein: CASSPYPRSYNQPQHF
CDR3 DNA: TGCGCCAGCAGCCCGTACCCACGGAGTTACAATCAGCCCCAGCATTTT
D gene: .
V gene: TRBV4-1
J gene: TRBJ1-5
clone size: many

CDR3 protein: CASSLRGRTEAFF
CDR3 DNA: TGTGCCAGCAGCCTCAGGGGACGAACTGAAGCTTTCTTT
D gene: .
V gene: TRBV7-2
J gene: TRBJ1-1
clone size: many

CDR3 protein: CASSPYSGGTNYGYTF
CDR3 DNA: TGTGCCAGCAGTCCCTACTCAGGGGGGACTAACTATGGCTACACCTTC
D gene: TRBD1
V gene: TRBV27
J gene: TRBJ1-2
clone size: many

CDR3 protein: CASSPGINTEAFF
CDR3 DNA: TGTGCCAGCAGCCCGGGGATTAACACTGAAGCTTTCTTT
D gene: .
V gene: TRBV7-7
J gene: TRBJ1-1
clone size: many

CDR3 protein: CASSVVADGYTF
CDR3 DNA: TGTGCCAGCAGCGTTGTTGCGGATGGCTACACCTTC
D gene: .
V gene: TRBV9
J gene: TRBJ1-2
clone size: many

CDR3 protein: CASSFLAGPYNEQFF
CDR3 DNA: TGCGCCAGCAGCTTCCTAGCGGGACCCTACAATGAGCAGTTCTTC
D gene: TRBD2
V gene: TRBV5-1
J gene: TRBJ2-1
clone size: many

CDR3 protein: CASSGGGATHYGYTF
CDR3 DNA: TGCGCCAGCAGCGGCGGAGGGGCCACCCACTATGGCTACACCTTC
D gene: .
V gene: TRBV5-1
J gene: TRBJ1-2
clone size: many

CDR3 protein: CASSPGQGYGYTF
CDR3 DNA: TGTGCCAGCAGCCCCGGACAGGGCTATGGCTACACCTTC
D gene: TRBD1
V gene: TRBV14
J gene: TRBJ1-2
clone size: many

CDR3 protein: CASSLKGKSYEQYF
CDR3 DNA: TGTGCCAGCAGCTTAAAGGGGAAGTCCTACGAGCAGTACTTC
D gene: .
V gene: TRBV7-8
J gene: TRBJ2-7
clone size: many

CDR3 protein: CASSASGVYEQYF
CDR3 DNA: TGTGCCAGCAGTGCCTCGGGAGTCTACGAGCAGTACTTC
D gene: .
V gene: TRBV6-1
J gene: TRBJ2-7
clone size: many

CDR3 protein: CASSIRQGNGYTF
CDR3 DNA: TGCGCCAGCAGCATAAGACAGGGGAATGGCTACACCTTC
D gene: TRBD1
V gene: TRBV5-1
J gene: TRBJ1-2
clone size: many

CDR3 protein: CASWDSKNTEAFF
CDR3 DNA: TGTGCCAGCTGGGACAGCAAGAACACTGAAGCTTTCTTT
D gene: TRBD1
V gene: TRBV27
J gene: TRBJ1-1
clone size: many

CDR3 protein: CAWSFASGIIDEQFF
CDR3 DNA: TGTGCCTGGAGTTTCGCTAGCGGGATCATCGATGAGCAGTTCTTC
D gene: TRBD2
V gene: TRBV30
J gene: TRBJ2-1
clone size: many

CDR3 protein: CASSGTAGTEAFF
CDR3 DNA: TGTGCCAGCAGCGGGACTGCAGGGACTGAAGCTTTCTTT
D gene: .
V gene: TRBV11-1
J gene: TRBJ1-1
clone size: many

CDR3 protein: CASSYLTGPAPYEQYF
CDR3 DNA: TGCGCCAGCAGCTATCTGACAGGCCCTGCCCCCTACGAGCAGTACTTC
D gene: .
V gene: TRBV5-1
J gene: TRBJ2-7
clone size: many

CDR3 protein: CASRSLEGGSTDTQYF
CDR3 DNA: TGTGCCAGCAGATCCCTTGAGGGAGGGAGCACAGATACGCAGTATTTT
D gene: TRBD2
V gene: TRBV25-1
J gene: TRBJ2-3
clone size: many